The next 17 T cell receptor beta chains were all read from a single sample in a study of regulatory T cells in long-lasting Graves disease. The authors built TCR beta libraries using iRepertoire HTBI primers and Arm-PCR of CDR3 regions. TCRdb itself ran the multiplex PCR reads through MiXCR, one entry per CDR3 protein. This table holds some 350,000 distinct CDR3 sequences, around 16% found once. The time point here: newly diagnosed GD, antithyroid drugs for less than 3 months. The TCR library was made from RNA that had been extracted from PBMCs in TRIzol. The same specimen was also included in a second study, on T cells in Graves' hyperthyroidism and ophthalmopathy.

The sequences come from peripheral blood mononuclear cells (PBMCs), collected at new diagnosis, from a patient treated with antithyroid drugs. Every receptor here comes from a woman younger than 30 with Graves disease.

This clonotype was seen repeatedly, ten times or more. The J gene is TRBJ2-5, the V gene TRBV28; 9 nucleotides agree with TRBD2. Germline V lookup: CDR1 MDHEN, CDR2 SYDVKM. The CDR3 covers 16 residues. The V gene end was trimmed by 3 bases and the J gene end by 2 bases; junction bases not matched to a gene: 7. CDR3 residues: CASSFLGLAGQETQYF. The CDR3 region has the DNA TGTGCCAGCAGTTTTCTAGGTCTAGCGGGACAAGAGACCCAGTACTTC. The variable domain in full, completed from reference TRBV28 and TRBJ2-5, reads DVKVTQSSRYLVKRTGEKVFLECVQDMDHENMFWYRQDPGLGLRLIYFSYDVKMKEKGDIPEGYSVSREKKERFSLILESASTNQTSMYLCASSFLGLAGQETQYFGPGTRLLVL.

This clonotype occurred many times. The CDR3 end shows no conserved phenylalanine or tryptophan, and so a read error is likely. The J gene is TRBJ1-1, the V gene TRBV28; D gene unclear. In germline, CDR1 is MDHEN, CDR2 SYDVKM. This CDR3 comprises 12 residues. V shed 7 bases and J shed 1 base, with 7 bases lying between them. CDR3 amino acids: CASTLTNTEAFL. The CDR3 coding sequence is TGTGCCAGCACTCTCACGAACACTGAAGCTTTCCTT.

This clonotype was seen at least ten times. The chain recombines TRBV3-1 with TRBJ1-2; D is unresolved. This CDR3 comprises 15 residues. Trimming left V 0 bases short and J 4 bases short, with 12 bases between. Germline V lookup: CDR1 LGHDT, CDR2 YNNKEL (reference sequence). This chain's CDR3 is CASSQDNVDAYGYTF. The CDR3 nucleotides are TGTGCCAGCAGCCAAGACAACGTGGACGCCTATGGCTACACCTTC.

The sample holds a few counts of this clonotype. V is TRBV9 and J is TRBJ2-1; TRBD2 might be the D (6 bases). Trimming pared 5 bases from V and 7 bases from J, leaving 19 bases between. Germline V CDR1 and CDR2: SGDLS, YYNGEE. The CDR3 sequence is 15 residues long. CDR3 sequence reads: CASSEAGVGRNEQFF. CDR3 nucleotide sequence: TGTGCCAGCAGTGAAGCGGGCGTAGGACGGAATGAGCAGTTCTTC. Full variable domain (outside the CDR3, taken from reference TRBV9 and TRBJ2-1): DSGVTQTPKHLITATGQRVTLRCSPRSGDLSVYWYQQSLDQGLQFLIQYYNGEERAKGNILERFSAQQFPDLHSELNLSSLELGDSALYFCASSEAGVGRNEQFFGPGTRLTVL.

This clonotype was seen many times. The junction does not match germline at one end; this may be a read error. The V call is TRBV30, the J call TRBJ2-2; the D gene could be TRBD1 or TRBD2 (5 bases each). CDR3 size: 12 residues. Per the germline V gene, CDR1 is GTSNPN and CDR2 is SVGIG (reference sequence). The DNA for the CDR3 is TGTGCCTGGAGTAAGGACACCGGGAAGCTGTTTTTT. Amino acids: CAWSKDTGKLFF.

This clonotype has ten or more counts. The gene calls are TRBV27 and TRBJ2-7; possibly TRBD2 for D (6 bases). Trimming took off 7 bases at V and 5 bases at J, with 18 bases between the two ends. CDR1 is MNHEY and CDR2 is SMNVEV in the germline V gene (reference sequence). The CDR3 has 14 amino acids. DNA of the CDR3: TGTGCCAGCATCCCCAGGACGGGAGCTAACGAGCAGTACTTC. This gives the protein CASIPRTGANEQYF.

J is TRBJ1-6 and V is TRBV20-1; the D gene is possibly TRBD1 (5 bases). This CDR3 comprises 17 residues. CDR1 and CDR2 (germline): DFQATT, SNEGSKA (reference sequence). Trimming cost V 1 base and J 7 bases, with 20 bases left between them. CDR3 sequence reads: CSARVSHLTANNSPLHF. CDR3 DNA sequence: TGCAGTGCTAGAGTGTCCCACCTGACAGCAAACAATTCACCCCTCCACTTT.

This clonotype was picked up a small number of times. The chain joins TRBV5-5 to TRBJ2-2; D ambiguous. The CDR3 length is 16 residues. Trimming shortened V by 4 bases and J by 4 bases, and 17 bases separated the two germline ends. Germline loops: CDR1 SGHKS, CDR2 YYEKEE (reference sequence). In DNA form, the CDR3 reads TGTGCCAGCAGCCCAAGCCCGCGAGGAAGCACCGGGGAGCTGTTTTTT. Its translation: CASSPSPRGSTGELFF.

This chain connects TRBV7-6 to TRBJ2-1, with 11 bases lining up with TRBD2. CDR3 length: 15 amino acids. J gave up 6 bases and V 4 bases, and 5 bases lay outside the gene matches. The germline gives CDR1 SGHVS, CDR2 FNYEAQ. The CDR3 DNA reads TGTGCCAGCAGCTCGGGACTAGCGGCAGTCAATGAGCAGTTCTTC. Its protein product is CASSSGLAAVNEQFF.

The chain carries TRBV28 and TRBJ2-3; D not certain. Germline lookup yields CDR1 MDHEN and CDR2 SYDVKM. The V gene lost 9 bases and the J gene lost 3 bases, with 10 bases spanning the gap. The CDR3 has 12 residues. In DNA form, the CDR3 reads TGTGCCAGTTTTCCCCAGACAGATACGCAGTATTTT. Translating it yields CASFPQTDTQYF.

This clonotype showed up many times. This sequence joins TRBV12-3 or TRBV12-4 and TRBJ2-1; 16 bases are shared with TRBD2. The CDR3 totals 18 residues. Trimming removed 6 bases from V and 0 bases from J; junction bases left unmatched: 5. The CDR3, as DNA: TGTGCCAGCAGCTCGGGACTAGCGGGGGGGAGCTCCTACAATGAGCAGTTCTTC. Amino acid sequence: CASSSGLAGGSSYNEQFF.

The rearrangement links TRBV4-2 to TRBJ2-1, with 8 bases aligning to TRBD2. The CDR3 is 15 amino acids. The ends lost 2 bases at V and 7 bases at J; junction bases unmatched: 7. From germline, CDR1 is LGHNA and CDR2 YNFKEQ. CDR3 nucleotide sequence: TGTGCCAGCAGCCAACAGCGGGAGTCATGGAATGAGCAGTTCTTC. Protein: CASSQQRESWNEQFF.

This chain links TRBV12-3 or TRBV12-4 with TRBJ1-3; no firm D call. CDR3 length equals 14 residues. V lost 5 bases to trimming and J lost 1 base, with 9 bases between them. The CDR3 loop is CASSKARSGNTIYF. CDR3 DNA: TGTGCCAGCAGTAAGGCGAGATCTGGAAACACCATATATTTT.

This clonotype was seen many times. The chain is built from TRBV9 and TRBJ1-1; D is undetermined. This CDR3 has 14 residues. V lost 2 bases, J lost 9 bases, and 17 bases lay in between. CDR1 and CDR2 (germline): SGDLS, YYNGEE. CDR3 bases: TGTGCCAGCAGCGTCGACATCGATAGGCCCCAAGCTTTCTTT. The encoded protein is CASSVDIDRPQAFF.

This rearrangement joins TRBV27 to TRBJ1-1; 12 bases fit TRBD1. Germline V CDR1 and CDR2: MNHEY, SMNVEV (reference sequence). Trimming took 5 bases from V and 4 from J; bases not matched to a gene: 5. This CDR3 spans 15 amino acids. Here the CDR3 reads CASSRGTGGPTEAFF. The CDR3 DNA sequence: TGTGCCAGCAGTCGGGGGACAGGGGGCCCCACTGAAGCTTTCTTT.

This clonotype was seen many times. The chain uses TRBV2 and TRBJ2-3; D might be TRBD1 or TRBD2, each matching 5 bases. This CDR3 is built from 13 residues. CDR1 is SNHLY, CDR2 FYNNEI, per germline. The V end lost 4 bases, the J end lost 0 bases, and 5 bases lay between the germline ends. Here the CDR3 DNA reads TGTGCCAGCAGTGGGGACAGCACAGATACGCAGTATTTT. Amino acids: CASSGDSTDTQYF.

This clonotype has at least ten counts. The rearrangement uses TRBV3-1 and TRBJ1-2, with TRBD1 identical over 9 bases. There are 13 residues in the CDR3. Germline CDR1 and CDR2: LGHDT and YNNKEL (reference sequence). V trimming: 5 bases; J trimming: 4 bases; junction bases outside the gene matches: 2. The DNA for the CDR3 is TGTGCCAGCAGCAAGGACAGGGGCTATGGCTACACCTTC. This encodes CASSKDRGYGYTF.